This T cell receptor (beta chain) is drawn from a study of CD8 T cells in Susac syndrome. As for the study in general: The sequenced Susac syndrome patients included about 6 who had clinically active disease and eight or nine who were in remission. When blood was drawn, patients with Susac syndrome were on intravenous immunoglobulin alone, on corticosteroids, or therapy-naive.

With regard to this clonotype: What it recognizes is unknown.

The germline V gene encodes CDR1 SQVTM and CDR2 ANQGSEA. This CDR3 has 17 residues. The J segment lost 5 bases and the V segment lost 0 bases, leaving 14 bases of the junction unmatched. A quantity of about 0.5 to 1 ug RNA underwent reverse transcription using random hexamers. Each CDR3 protein gets one entry after TCRdb re-called the immunoSEQ multiplex PCR reads with MiXCR. Among some 160,000 distinct CDR3 sequences listed, more than 90% were seen once. Study-wide findings and caveats: The study's TCR sequencing and HLA analysis covered a relatively small number of individuals, and the study acknowledged this.

Source material: CD4+ T cells from PBMCs. This TCR was sampled from a human donor with Susac syndrome. The chain has TRBV29-1 and TRBJ2-3; TRBD1 matches at 7 bases. DNA of the CDR3: TGCAGCGTTGAAGATCTTAGGGACAGATTAGAAAGAGATACGCAGTATTTT. Protein: CSVEDLRDRLERDTQYF.